The TCR beta chain described here comes from a study of blood T cell repertoires in COVID-19. The wider study: Samples taken during acute and convalescent COVID-19 were collected in the United States, Italy and Spain. Sources were T cells, B-cell-depleted T cells, or PBMCs; the material itself was cDNA or gDNA.

Those who participated ranged in age from about 18 to 89 years and resided in about two dozen US areas. Participant-given clinical history determined each cohort assignment. Profiling relied on immunoSEQ multiplex PCR, and the TCRdb table lists in-frame clones only, not all of them. The sample includes 350,000 to 450,000 clones, around nine tenths of them seen just once. The clonotype comes from a woman between 18 and 30 years old who had been exposed to COVID-19. Sequenced input: PBMCs or T cells enriched from blood (not recorded which).

The CDR3 DNA is TGTGCCAGCAGCGGAGTAGGAAGTAGCGGGGTCTCTGGGGCCAACGTCCTGACTTTC. This translates into CASSGVGSSGVSGANVLTF. The chain couples TRBV9 to TRBJ2-6, with 8 bases that match TRBD2. The CDR3 covers 19 residues. The V gene's germline CDR1 is SGDLS and CDR2 YYNGEE. V gave up 3 bases and J gave up 0 bases; unmatched junction bases: 11.